This is a list of T cell receptor beta chains from one sample in a study of response to subunit inactivated influenza vaccine. TCRdb processed the RT-PCR reads anew with MiXCR; each CDR3 protein has one entry. In the table there are around 250,000 distinct CDR3 sequences, over 9% of which are singletons. Sample: non-naive T cells sorted from PBMCs, taken 14 to 15 days before vaccination. Every receptor here comes from a man in his forties or fifties who received an inactivated influenza vaccine. Both conserved end residues are part of each CDR3. D genes are given only for firm matches. The size entry is marked missing in some rows and otherwise reads once, few, many or a size class.

CDR3nt,CDR3aa,abundance,d_gene,len,v_gene,j_gene
TGCAGTGCTAGTGATCGGGGCGAGAGAGCTTTCTTT,CSASDRGERAFF,many,.,12,TRBV20-1,TRBJ1-1
TGTGCCAGCAGTTGGGACGAAAACACTGAAGCTTTCTTT,CASSWDENTEAFF,few,.,13,TRBV12-3/TRBV12-4,TRBJ1-1
TGTGCCAGCAGCTTGGATGGTCCCACCGGGGAGCTGTTTTTT,CASSLDGPTGELFF,.,.,14,TRBV5-6,TRBJ2-2
TGTGCCATCAGGGGGACGGACAGGGGCTATGGCTACACCTTC,CAIRGTDRGYGYTF,.,TRBD1,14,TRBV10-3,TRBJ1-2
TGTGCCAGCAGACGGACTGCAGGGCGTAACTATGGCTACACCTTC,CASRRTAGRNYGYTF,many,.,15,TRBV11-2,TRBJ1-2
TGTGCCAGCAGCGGGGACAGTTACCAAGAGACCCAGTACTTC,CASSGDSYQETQYF,few,TRBD1,14,TRBV6-2/TRBV6-3,TRBJ2-5
TGTGCCAGCAGCTTATTTACAGGCATAGAAGAGACCCAGTACTTC,CASSLFTGIEETQYF,.,.,15,TRBV7-8,TRBJ2-5
TGTGCCAGTTTAGACGAGCAGGCGGCGGAGACCCAGTACTTC,CASLDEQAAETQYF,.,.,14,TRBV28,TRBJ2-5
TGTGCCAGCAGACAGGGTTGGAATTCACCCCTCCACTTT,CASRQGWNSPLHF,few,.,13,TRBV28,TRBJ1-6
TGTGCCAGCTCACTACAGGGGTTGGGCTACGAGCAGTACTTC,CASSLQGLGYEQYF,few,TRBD1,14,TRBV18,TRBJ2-7
TGTGCCAGCAGCTTAGGCCAGACTCGCTCCTACGAGCAGTACTTC,CASSLGQTRSYEQYF,.,.,15,TRBV11-1,TRBJ2-7
TGTGCCAGTAGTAAACGGGGACCCGGACTAGCGGGAGTTTTAAATGAGCAGTTCTTC,CASSKRGPGLAGVLNEQFF,many,TRBD2,19,TRBV19,TRBJ2-1
TGCGCCAGCAGCGAGCTATCATACATTGGGGGTAACTATGGCTACACCTTC,CASSELSYIGGNYGYTF,.,.,17,TRBV5-1,TRBJ1-2
TGTGCCAGCAGCTCCGGCTTTCGGGGGAACGGCTACACCTTC,CASSSGFRGNGYTF,many,.,14,TRBV5-6,TRBJ1-2
TGTGCCAGCAGTTCACTGACTAGTTTTATTTACAATGAGCAGTTCTTC,CASSSLTSFIYNEQFF,few,.,16,TRBV12-3/TRBV12-4,TRBJ2-1